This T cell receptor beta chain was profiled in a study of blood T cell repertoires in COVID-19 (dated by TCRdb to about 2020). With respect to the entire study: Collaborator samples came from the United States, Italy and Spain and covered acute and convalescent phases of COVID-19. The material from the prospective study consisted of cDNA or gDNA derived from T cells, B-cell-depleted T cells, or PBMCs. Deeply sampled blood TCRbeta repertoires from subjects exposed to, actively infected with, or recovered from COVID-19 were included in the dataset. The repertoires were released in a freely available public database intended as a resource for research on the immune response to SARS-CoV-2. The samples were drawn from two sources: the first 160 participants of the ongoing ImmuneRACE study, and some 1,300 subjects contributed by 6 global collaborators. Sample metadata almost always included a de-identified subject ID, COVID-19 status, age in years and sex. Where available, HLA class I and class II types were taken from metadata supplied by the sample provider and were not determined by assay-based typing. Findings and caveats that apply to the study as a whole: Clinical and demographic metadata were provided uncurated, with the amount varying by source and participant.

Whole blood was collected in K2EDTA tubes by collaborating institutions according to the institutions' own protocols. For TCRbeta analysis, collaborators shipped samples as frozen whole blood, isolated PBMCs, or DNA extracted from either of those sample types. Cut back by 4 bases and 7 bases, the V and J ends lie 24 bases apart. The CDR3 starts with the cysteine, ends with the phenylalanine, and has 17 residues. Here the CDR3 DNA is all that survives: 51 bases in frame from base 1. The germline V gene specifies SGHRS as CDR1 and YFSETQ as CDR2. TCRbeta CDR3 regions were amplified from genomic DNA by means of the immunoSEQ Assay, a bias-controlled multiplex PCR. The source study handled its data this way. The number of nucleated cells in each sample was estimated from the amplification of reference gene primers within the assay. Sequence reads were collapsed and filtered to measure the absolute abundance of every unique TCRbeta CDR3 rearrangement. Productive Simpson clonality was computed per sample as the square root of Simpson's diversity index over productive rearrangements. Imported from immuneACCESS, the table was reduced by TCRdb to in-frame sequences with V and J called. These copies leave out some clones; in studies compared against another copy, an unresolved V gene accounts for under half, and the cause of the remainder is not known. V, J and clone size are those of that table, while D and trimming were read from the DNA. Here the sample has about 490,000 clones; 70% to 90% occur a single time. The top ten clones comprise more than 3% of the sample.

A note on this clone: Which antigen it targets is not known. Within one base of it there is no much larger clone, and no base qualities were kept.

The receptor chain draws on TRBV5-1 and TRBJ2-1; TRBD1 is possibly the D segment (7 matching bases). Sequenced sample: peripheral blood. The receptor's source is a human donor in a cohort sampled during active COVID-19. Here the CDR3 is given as CASSLWTITTQGNEQFF. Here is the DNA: TGCGCCAGCAGCCTTTGGACTATAACCACACAGGGGAATGAGCAGTTCTTC.